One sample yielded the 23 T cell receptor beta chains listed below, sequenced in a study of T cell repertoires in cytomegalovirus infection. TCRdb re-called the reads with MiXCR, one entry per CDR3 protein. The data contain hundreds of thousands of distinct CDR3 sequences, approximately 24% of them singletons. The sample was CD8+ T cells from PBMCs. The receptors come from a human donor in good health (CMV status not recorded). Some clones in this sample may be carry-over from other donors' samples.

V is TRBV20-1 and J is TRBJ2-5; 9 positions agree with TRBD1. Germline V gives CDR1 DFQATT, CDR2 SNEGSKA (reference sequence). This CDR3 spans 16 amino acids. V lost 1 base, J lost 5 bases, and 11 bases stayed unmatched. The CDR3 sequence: CSARGEGTGRWETQYF. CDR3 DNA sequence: TGCAGTGCTAGAGGGGAGGGGACAGGGCGCTGGGAGACCCAGTACTTC.

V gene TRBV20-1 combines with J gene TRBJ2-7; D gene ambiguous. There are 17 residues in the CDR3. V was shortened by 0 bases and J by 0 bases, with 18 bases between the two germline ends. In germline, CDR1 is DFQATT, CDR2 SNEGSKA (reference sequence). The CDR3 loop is CSARDRTTQILSYEQYF. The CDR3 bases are TGCAGTGCTAGAGATCGGACCACCCAAATTCTCTCCTACGAGCAGTACTTC.

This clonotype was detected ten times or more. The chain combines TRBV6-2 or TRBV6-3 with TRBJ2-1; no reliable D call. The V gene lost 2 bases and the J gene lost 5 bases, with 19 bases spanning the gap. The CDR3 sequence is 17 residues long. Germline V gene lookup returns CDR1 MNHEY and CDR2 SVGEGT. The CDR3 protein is CASSYAKLSYQNNEQFF. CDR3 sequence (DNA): TGTGCCAGCAGTTACGCCAAACTGAGCTACCAAAACAATGAGCAGTTCTTC.

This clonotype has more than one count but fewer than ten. CDR3 nucleotide sequence: TGTGCCAGCAGCTTACGGTCGCGGAGCACAGATACGCAGTATTTT. Encoded protein: CASSLRSRSTDTQYF. V gene TRBV13 combines with J gene TRBJ2-3; unclear D gene. Between the trimmed V and J ends, which lost 2 bases and 0 bases, there was a span of 9 bases. The germline V gene encodes CDR1 PRHDT and CDR2 FYEKMQ (reference sequence). The CDR3 is 15 amino acids.

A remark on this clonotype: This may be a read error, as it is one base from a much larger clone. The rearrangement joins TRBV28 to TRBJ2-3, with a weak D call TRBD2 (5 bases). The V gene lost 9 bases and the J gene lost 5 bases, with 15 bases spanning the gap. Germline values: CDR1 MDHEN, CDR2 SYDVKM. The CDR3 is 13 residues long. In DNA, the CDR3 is TGTGCCAGAAGCCACCCACGGGGAGATACGCAGTATTTT. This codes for CARSHPRGDTQYF.

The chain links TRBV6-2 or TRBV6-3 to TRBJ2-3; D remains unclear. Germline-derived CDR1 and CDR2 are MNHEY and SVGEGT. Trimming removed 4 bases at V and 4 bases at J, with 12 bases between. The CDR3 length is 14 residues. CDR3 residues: CASSSGRRADTQYF. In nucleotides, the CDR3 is TGTGCCAGCAGTTCGGGTCGCCGGGCAGATACGCAGTATTTT.

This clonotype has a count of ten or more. CDR3 region: CASSLAGKRDRITDTQYF. As DNA, the CDR3 is TGTGCCAGCAGCTTAGCGGGTAAGCGGGACCGCATCACAGATACGCAGTATTTT. The chain combines TRBV7-9 with TRBJ2-3; 7 nucleotides align to TRBD2. CDR1 and CDR2 from the germline V gene are SEHNR and FQNEAQ (reference sequence). This CDR3 comprises 18 residues. V was clipped by 0 bases and J by 2 bases; unmatched bases: 11.

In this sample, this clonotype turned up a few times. DNA for the CDR3: TGTGCCAGCACGTTTGGGTCCCACGAGCAGTACTTC. It translates to CASTFGSHEQYF. The genes are TRBV5-6 and TRBJ2-7; no definite D call. The CDR3 contains 12 residues. The V end lost 6 bases, the J end lost 5 bases, and 12 bases lay between the germline ends. Per the germline V gene, CDR1 is SGHDT and CDR2 is YYEEEE.

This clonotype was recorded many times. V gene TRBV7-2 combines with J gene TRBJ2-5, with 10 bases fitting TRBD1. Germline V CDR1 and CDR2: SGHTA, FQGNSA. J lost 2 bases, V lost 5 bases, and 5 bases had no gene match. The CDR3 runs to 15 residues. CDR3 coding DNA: TGTGCCAGCAGCAGACAGGGGGCGTCTCAAGAGACCCAGTACTTC. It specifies CASSRQGASQETQYF.

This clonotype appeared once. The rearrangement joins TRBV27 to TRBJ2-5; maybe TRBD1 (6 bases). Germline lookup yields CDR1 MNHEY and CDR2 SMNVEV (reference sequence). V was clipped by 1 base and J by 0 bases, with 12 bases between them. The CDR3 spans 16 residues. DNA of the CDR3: TGTGCCAGCAGTTTATATTGGGACACGTACCAAGAGACCCAGTACTTC. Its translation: CASSLYWDTYQETQYF.

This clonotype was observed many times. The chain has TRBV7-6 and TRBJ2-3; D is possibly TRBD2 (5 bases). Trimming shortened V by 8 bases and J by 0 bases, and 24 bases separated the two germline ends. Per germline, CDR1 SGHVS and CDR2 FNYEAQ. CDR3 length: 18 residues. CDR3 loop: CASPDYDSKSLSTDTQYF. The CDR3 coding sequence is TGTGCCAGCCCCGACTACGACTCGAAGAGCCTTAGCACAGATACGCAGTATTTT.

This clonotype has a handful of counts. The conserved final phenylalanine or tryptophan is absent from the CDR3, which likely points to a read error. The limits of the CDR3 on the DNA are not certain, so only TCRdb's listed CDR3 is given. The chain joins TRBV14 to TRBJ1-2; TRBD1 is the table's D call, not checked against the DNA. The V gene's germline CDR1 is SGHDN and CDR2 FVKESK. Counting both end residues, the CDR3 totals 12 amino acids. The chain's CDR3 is CASSLKRRDRGL.

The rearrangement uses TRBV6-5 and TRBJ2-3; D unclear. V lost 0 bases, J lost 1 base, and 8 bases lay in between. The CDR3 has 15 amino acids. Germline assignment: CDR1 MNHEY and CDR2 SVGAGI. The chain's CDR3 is CASSYSLAGTDTQYF. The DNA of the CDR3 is TGTGCCAGCAGTTACTCGTTGGCAGGCACAGATACGCAGTATTTT.

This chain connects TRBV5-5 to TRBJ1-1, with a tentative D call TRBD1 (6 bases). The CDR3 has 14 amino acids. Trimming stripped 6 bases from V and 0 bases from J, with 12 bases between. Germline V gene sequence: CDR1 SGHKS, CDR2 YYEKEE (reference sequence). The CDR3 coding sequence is TGTGCCAGCATGACAGGACTCATGAACACTGAAGCTTTCTTT. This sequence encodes CASMTGLMNTEAFF. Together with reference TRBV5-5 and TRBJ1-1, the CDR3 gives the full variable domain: DAGVTQSPTHLIKTRGQQVTLRCSPISGHKSVSWYQQVLGQGPQFIFQYYEKEERGRGNFPDRFSARQFPNYSSELNVNALLLGDSALYLCASMTGLMNTEAFFGQGTRLTVV.

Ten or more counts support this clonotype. This CDR3 is CASSLGTGVGGAFF. The CDR3 nucleotides are TGTGCCAGCAGTTTAGGGACAGGAGTAGGAGGAGCTTTCTTT. The V and J genes are TRBV12-3 or TRBV12-4 and TRBJ1-1; 7 nucleotides match TRBD1. The CDR3 extends over 14 amino acids. Trimming at V came to 1 base and at J to 10 bases, leaving 9 bases not matched to a gene.

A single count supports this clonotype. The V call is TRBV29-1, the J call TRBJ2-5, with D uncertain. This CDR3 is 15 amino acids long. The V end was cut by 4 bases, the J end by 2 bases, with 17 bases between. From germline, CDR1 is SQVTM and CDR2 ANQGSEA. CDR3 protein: CSVVPFGPGQETQYF. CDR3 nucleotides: TGCAGCGTTGTCCCTTTCGGGCCCGGACAAGAGACCCAGTACTTC.

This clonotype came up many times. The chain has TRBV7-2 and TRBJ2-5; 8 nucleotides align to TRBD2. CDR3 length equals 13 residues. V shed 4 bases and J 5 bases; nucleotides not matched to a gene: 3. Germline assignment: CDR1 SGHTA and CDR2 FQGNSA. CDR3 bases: TGTGCCAGCAGCTCAGGACTAGCTGAGACCCAGTACTTC. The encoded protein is CASSSGLAETQYF. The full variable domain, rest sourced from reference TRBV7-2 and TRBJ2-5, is GAGVSQSPSNKVTEKGKDVELRCDPISGHTALYWYRQSLGQGLEFLIYFQGNSAPDKSGLPSDRFSAERTGGSVSTLTIQRTQQEDSAVYLCASSSGLAETQYFGPGTRLLVL.

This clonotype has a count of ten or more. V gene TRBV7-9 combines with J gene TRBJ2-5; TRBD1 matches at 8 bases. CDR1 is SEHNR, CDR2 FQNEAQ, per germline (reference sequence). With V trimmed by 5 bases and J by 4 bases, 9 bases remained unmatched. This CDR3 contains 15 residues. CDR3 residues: CASSPSRGQLETQYF. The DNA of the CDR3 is TGTGCCAGCAGCCCCAGCAGGGGGCAGTTAGAGACCCAGTACTTC.

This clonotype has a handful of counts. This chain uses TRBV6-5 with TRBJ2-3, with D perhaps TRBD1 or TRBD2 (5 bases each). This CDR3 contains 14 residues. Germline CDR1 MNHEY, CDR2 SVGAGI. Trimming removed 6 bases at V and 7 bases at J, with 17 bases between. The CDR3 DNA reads TGTGCCAGCAGCCGGGGCGAAGACTCTAATACGCAGTATTTT. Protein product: CASSRGEDSNTQYF.

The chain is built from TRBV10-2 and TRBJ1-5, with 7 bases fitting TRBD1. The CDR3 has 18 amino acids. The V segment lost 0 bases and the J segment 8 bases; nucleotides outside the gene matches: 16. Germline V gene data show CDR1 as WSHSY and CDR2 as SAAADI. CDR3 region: CASSESAVKGGYIEPQHF. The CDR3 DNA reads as TGCGCCAGCAGTGAGTCGGCTGTTAAAGGGGGCTATATTGAGCCCCAGCATTTT.

As DNA, the CDR3 is TGCAGCGCCACGGACAGGGGCGGCTACACCTTC. As protein: CSATDRGGYTF. The rearrangement uses TRBV29-1 and TRBJ1-2; TRBD1 matches 9 bases. J gave up 8 bases and V 7 bases, and 5 bases lay outside the gene matches. Germline V CDR1 and CDR2: SQVTM, ANQGSEA. The CDR3 has 11 residues.

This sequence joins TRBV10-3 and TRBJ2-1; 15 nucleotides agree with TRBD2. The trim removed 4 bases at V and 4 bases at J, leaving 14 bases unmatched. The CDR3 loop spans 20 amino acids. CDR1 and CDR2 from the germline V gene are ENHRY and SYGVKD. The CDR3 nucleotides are TGTGCCATCAGTGTTCTCTCCAGGACTAGCGGGGGGGCAGGGTACAATGAGCAGTTCTTC. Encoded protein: CAISVLSRTSGGAGYNEQFF.

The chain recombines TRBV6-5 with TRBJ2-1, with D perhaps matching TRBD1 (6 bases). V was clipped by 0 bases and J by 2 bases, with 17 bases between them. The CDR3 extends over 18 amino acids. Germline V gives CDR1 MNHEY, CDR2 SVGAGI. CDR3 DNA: TGTGCCAGCAGTTACTCGATGGGGGTGAGGGGGACCTACAATGAGCAGTTCTTC. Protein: CASSYSMGVRGTYNEQFF.